The 32 T cell receptor delta chains reported below all come from one sample, sequenced in a study of gamma-delta T cells after stem cell transplantation. TCRdb applied CATT to the RT-PCR reads for clone calling. The sample has about 15,000 delta-chain clones; more than 7.5% are singletons. Sequencing was done on a sample of gamma-delta T cells. The origin of the receptors is a human donor. It is not recorded whose cells these are; they may come from a transplant donor.

This clone was detected many times. The sample holds other DNA sequences that translate to the same CDR3. The chain employs TRDV2 and TRDJ1, with 8 bases matching TRDD3. Germline trimming cut 1 base from V and 0 bases from J; bases unmatched to any gene: 15. Germline-derived CDR1 and CDR2 are GEAIGNYY and EKD. CDR3 length equals 19 residues. The chain's CDR3 is CACDTAPTGGVIYTDKLIF. As DNA, the CDR3 is TGTGCCTGTGACACAGCCCCGACTGGGGGCGTGATATACACCGATAAACTCATCTTT.

This clone has more than one count but fewer than ten. The junction departs from the called germline gene at one end, perhaps through a read error. The J gene is TRDJ1, the V gene TRDV2; 10 bases line up with TRDD3. This CDR3 has 21 residues. CDR1 is GEAIGNYY, CDR2 EKD, per germline. The CDR3 region has the DNA TGTGCCTGTGACACCGTGTCGATGGGGGATACTTCTACTCAATTCACCGCTAAACTCATCTTT. Translated: CACDTVSMGDTSTQFTAKLIF.

In its sample, this clone was seen many times. Only one base separates this from a far larger clonotype, so it likely reflects a read error. Other DNA sequences in this specimen translate into the identical CDR3. The J gene is TRDJ1, the V gene TRDV2, with 7 nucleotides matching TRDD3. The V gene end was trimmed by 0 bases and the J gene end by 4 bases; junction bases not matched to a gene: 10. CDR1 and CDR2 from the germline V gene are GEAIGNYY and EKD. The CDR3 is 16 amino acids. CDR3 DNA: TGTGCCTGTGACACCGTCGGGGATAGTATGGGCGATAAACTCATCTTT. Its protein product is CACDTVGDSMGDKLIF.

This clone came up a few times. The likely explanation is a read error, given a far larger clone one base away. Other DNA sequences in this specimen translate into the identical CDR3. This chain uses TRDV2 with TRDJ1; TRDD3 aligns across 8 bases. The CDR3 has 16 residues. CDR1 is GEAIGNYY, CDR2 EKD, per germline. CDR3 in amino acids: CACDPLGDRDTDKLIF. CDR3 coding DNA: TGCGCCTGTGACCCTCTGGGGGACCGAGACACCGATAAACTCATCTTT.

This clone was recorded a few times. Sequence at one end of the junction differs from germline and may be a read error. The rearrangement joins TRDV2 to TRDJ3, with TRDD3 matching over 7 bases. Germline values: CDR1 GEAIGNYY, CDR2 EKD. The CDR3 totals 19 residues. CDR3 loop: CACDPPGGWISLDTRQMFF. The CDR3 DNA follows: TGTGCCTGTGACCCTCCTGGGGGTTGGATCTCCTTGGACACCCGACAGATGTTTTTC.

About this clone: TCRdb's protein, taken from a much larger clone, differs from this DNA's translation at residue 10, likely owing to a read error; the protein displayed comes from the DNA. V and J are TRDV2 and TRDJ3, with no clear D. Germline CDR1 reads GEAIGNYY; CDR2 reads EKD. V was cut by 0 bases and J by 1 base, with 33 bases left in between. This CDR3 contains 25 residues. In DNA form, the CDR3 reads TGTGCCTGTGACACCGTGAGTGGATGGGAGACCCCGCTTCGTTTATCGTCCTGGGACACCCGACAGATGTTTTTC. Translating it yields CACDTVSGWETPLRLSSWDTRQMFF.

This clone has more than one count but fewer than ten. TCRdb lists the protein of a much larger clone for this DNA, which differs at residues 5 and 9, so this is likely a read error; the protein given here is translated from the DNA itself. This chain joins TRDV2 and TRDJ1; D unclear. Germline CDR1 and CDR2: GEAIGNYY and EKD. Trimming took 4 bases from V and 4 from J, leaving 27 bases between them. The CDR3 is made up of 18 amino acids. Here the CDR3 reads CACDTVSLTRGLDDKLIF. DNA of the CDR3: TGTGCCTGTGATACGGTTAGCCTTACCCGAGGGCTGGACGATAAACTCATCTTT.

This clone was seen many times. The translation of this DNA and the TCRdb protein of a much larger clone differ at residue 4, probably owing to a read error; the protein shown here is translated from the DNA. This sample also contains other DNA sequences that code for the same CDR3. V gene TRDV2 combines with J gene TRDJ1; the match to TRDD3 covers 11 bases. The germline gives CDR1 GEAIGNYY, CDR2 EKD. Unmatched junction bases numbered 11, after V lost 5 bases and J lost 1 base. The CDR3 covers 17 residues. CDR3 region: CACGSLMGDTVTDKLIF. In nucleotides, the CDR3 is TGTGCCTGTGGCTCTCTCATGGGGGATACGGTCACCGATAAACTCATCTTT.

This clone was counted only a few times. The junction departs from germline at one end; a sequencing error may be responsible. The chain joins TRDV2 to TRDJ1; 10 nucleotides line up with TRDD3. CDR3 length equals 20 residues. Germline V lookup: CDR1 GEAIGNYY, CDR2 EKD. The CDR3 loop reads CACDTVYGGYLLDYNDTLIF. The DNA of the CDR3 is TGTGCCTGTGACACCGTATATGGGGGATACCTTTTGGATTACAACGATACACTCATCTTT.

In regard to this clone: The protein that TCRdb holds for this DNA derives from a much larger clone and differs from the translated DNA at residue 5, which likely indicates a read error; the protein shown here is translated from the DNA. This rearrangement joins TRDV3 to TRDJ1; unclear D gene. The CDR3 is made up of 16 amino acids. The ends were cut back, 4 bases at V and 0 bases at J, with 21 bases in the middle. CDR1 is TVYSNPD, CDR2 GDNSRS, per germline (reference sequence). CDR3 coding DNA: TGTGCCTGCGGCTTCGTCGGGGCGACGGACACCGATAAACTCATCTTT. This gives the protein CACGFVGATDTDKLIF.

As concerns this clone: The junction does not match germline at one end; this may be a read error. The chain uses TRDV2 and TRDJ3; 8 nucleotides align to TRDD3. Germline CDR1 GEAIGNYY, CDR2 EKD. The CDR3 sequence is 18 residues long. The chain's CDR3 is CACDSVLGEPYYTLQMFF. CDR3 in DNA: TGTGCCTGTGACTCCGTCCTGGGGGAGCCCTATTACACCCTACAGATGTTTTTC.

This clone was counted a few times. TCRdb's entry gives the protein of a much larger clone, which mismatches this DNA's translation at residue 10, likely from a read error; the protein reported here is translated from the DNA. Other DNA sequences in the sample encode the same CDR3. The V gene is TRDV2, the J gene TRDJ1, with 13 bases matching TRDD3. This CDR3 is built from 20 residues. V gave up 3 bases and J gave up 10 bases; unmatched junction bases: 25. Germline V gene data show CDR1 as GEAIGNYY and CDR2 as EKD. CDR3 sequence: CACDRLGDTMHTSGLGGLIF. CDR3 sequence (DNA): TGTGCCTGTGACCGACTGGGGGATACGATGCACACCTCTGGTTTAGGCGGACTCATCTTT.

With respect to this clone: The mismatch at residue 11 between this DNA's translation and the TCRdb protein of a much larger clone likely reflects a read error; the protein shown is translated from the DNA. Distinct nucleotide sequences in the sample also encode this CDR3. The chain uses TRDV2 and TRDJ1, with D possibly being TRDD3 (6 bases). CDR1 and CDR2 (germline): GEAIGNYY, EKD. Trimming took off 3 bases at V and 8 bases at J, with 24 bases between the two ends. The CDR3 sequence is 16 residues long. DNA of the CDR3: TGTGCCTGTGACCCCGTTAATGTACTGGGAATAGCCAAACTCATCTTT. Amino acids: CACDPVNVLGIAKLIF.

This clone was recorded many times. A much larger clone is a single base away; this may be a read error. The J gene is TRDJ2, the V gene TRDV1; D tentatively reads TRDD1, TRDD2 or TRDD3 (6 bases each). CDR3 length equals 23 residues. The V end was cut by 5 bases, the J end by 2 bases, with 36 bases between. CDR1 is TSWWSYY, CDR2 QGS, per germline. In DNA, the CDR3 is TGTGCTCTTGGGAAGGGGATCCTACTGAAATACGGGGGGAGACTGGACTTGACAGCACAACTCTTCTTT. Its translation: CALGKGILLKYGGRLDLTAQLFF.

Concerning this clone: A far larger clone is a single base away, which makes a read error likely. The same CDR3 also results from other DNA sequences found in this sample. The V and J genes are TRDV2 and TRDJ1; the match to TRDD3 covers 10 bases. V lost 7 bases and J lost 0; bases outside the gene matches: 13. The CDR3 consists of 17 residues. Germline CDR1 reads GEAIGNYY; CDR2 reads EKD. The CDR3 protein is CACDSLGDRGDTDKLIF. CDR3 nucleotide sequence: TGTGCCTGCGACTCCCTGGGGGATAGAGGAGACACCGATAAACTCATCTTT.

Concerning this clone: At one of its ends the junction is not consistent with the germline gene, which may arise from a read error. The chain couples TRDV2 to TRDJ1; D perhaps matches TRDD3 (5 bases). Germline-derived CDR1 and CDR2 are GEAIGNYY and EKD. This CDR3 spans 18 amino acids. The CDR3 spells CACDTLRVWVNYTDKLIF. The CDR3 DNA reads TGTGCCTGTGACACTCTGCGTGTCTGGGTGAACTACACCGACAAACTCATCTTT.

In its sample, this clone was seen many times. The protein that TCRdb holds for this DNA derives from a much larger clone and differs from the translated DNA at residue 13, which likely indicates a read error; the protein shown here is translated from the DNA. The J gene is TRDJ1, the V gene TRDV2; no clear D. The V and J ends lost 1 base and 2 bases respectively, with 22 bases between them. The CDR3 sequence is 18 residues long. The V gene's germline CDR1 is GEAIGNYY and CDR2 EKD. The CDR3 spells CACDTVSPPRSQTDKLIF. CDR3 DNA sequence: TGTGCCTGTGACACTGTCTCGCCTCCAAGATCCCAAACCGATAAACTCATCTTT.

Points on this clone: The germline gene is not matched at one end of the junction; a read error may be the cause. The chain joins TRDV2 to TRDJ1; D is possibly TRDD2 (5 bases). The CDR3 spans 21 residues. CDR1 and CDR2 (germline): GEAIGNYY, EKD. CDR3 sequence (DNA): TGTGCCTGTGACACTCTCCGCTCTTCCCGTCGTCCTGGTCTGTACACCGCTAAACTCATCTTT. Its translation is CACDTLRSSRRPGLYTAKLIF.

In its sample, this clone was seen many times. This is likely an artifact of a read error, given a far larger clone one base away. The same CDR3 also results from other DNA sequences found in this sample. The V gene is TRDV2, the J gene TRDJ1, with 7 bases matching TRDD3. The CDR3 covers 20 residues. Germline assignment: CDR1 GEAIGNYY and CDR2 EKD. V lost 3 bases, J lost 0 bases, and 21 bases stayed unmatched. The CDR3 sequence: CACDPVLGDTGSKYTDKLIF. The CDR3 DNA reads TGTGCCTGTGACCCGGTTTTGGGGGACACGGGGTCTAAGTACACCGATAAACTCATCTTT.

This clone was seen ten or more times. This DNA's translation and the protein TCRdb lists, from a much larger clone, do not match at residue 8, likely due to a read error; the protein shown is translated from the DNA. This rearrangement joins TRDV2 to TRDJ1; no firm D call. The CDR3 spans 14 residues. V was clipped by 0 bases and J by 9 bases, with 16 bases between them. The V gene's germline CDR1 is GEAIGNYY and CDR2 EKD. The CDR3 DNA is TGTGCCTGTGACACCGTGTCGGTGGAGAGGGAACTCATCTTT. This encodes CACDTVSVERELIF.

With regard to this clone: The junction and the germline gene differ at one end; a read error may be behind it. The chain joins TRDV1 to TRDJ1; 8 bases map to TRDD3. Germline CDR1 TSWWSYY, CDR2 QGS. The CDR3 sequence is 22 residues long. CDR3 in DNA: TGTGCTATTGGGGAAATCATAATCAGTACCCTCTGGCGGGATACGGTCGGGGGTAAACTCATCTTT. It specifies CAIGEIIISTLWRDTVGGKLIF.

As concerns this clone: This may arise from a read error, as a much more abundant clone is one base away. At the DNA level, this CDR3 is encoded by other sequences in the same sample as well. This chain uses TRDV2 with TRDJ1; maybe TRDD3 (5 bases). The ends were cut back, 0 bases at V and 0 bases at J, with 13 bases in the middle. This CDR3 is built from 16 residues. Germline loops: CDR1 GEAIGNYY, CDR2 EKD. The CDR3 spells CACDTVGKRYTDKLIF. DNA for the CDR3: TGTGCCTGTGACACCGTGGGGAAAAGGTACACCGATAAACTCATCTTT.

This clone has only a few counts. Other DNA sequences of this sample code for an identical CDR3. The chain has TRDV3 and TRDJ1; 8 bases map to TRDD3. This CDR3 region has 21 residues. The trim removed 0 bases at V and 2 bases at J, leaving 26 bases unmatched. CDR1 TVYSNPD and CDR2 GDNSRS come from the germline V gene (reference sequence). The CDR3 region is CAFSKLGRCWGYPLWTDKLIF. The CDR3 bases are TGTGCCTTTAGTAAGCTGGGACGATGTTGGGGATACCCTTTGTGGACCGATAAACTCATCTTT. Full variable domain (remainder filled in from reference TRDV3 and TRDJ1): CDKVTQSSPDQTVASGSEVVLLCTYDTVYSNPDLFWYRIRPDYSFQFVFYGDNSRSEGADFTQGRFSVKHILTQKAFHLVISPVRTEDSATYYCAFSKLGRCWGYPLWTDKLIFGKGTRVTVEP.

This clone was seen only a few times. This DNA translates differently at residue 12 from the TCRdb protein, which is that of a much larger clone; a read error is likely, and the protein shown is the DNA's own translation. This sample includes further DNA sequences coding for the same CDR3. The chain couples TRDV2 to TRDJ1, with D tentatively TRDD3 (5 bases). The CDR3 has 15 residues. The V and J ends lost 0 bases and 11 bases respectively, with 21 bases between them. Looked up from germline, CDR1 is GEAIGNYY and CDR2 is EKD. CDR3 coding DNA: TGTGCCTGTGACACCGTAGTGGGGACACGGAGTAACCTCATCTTT. It is translated as CACDTVVGTRSNLIF.

Concerning this clone: The protein in TCRdb stems from a much larger clone and differs at residue 7 from this DNA's translation, likely a read error; here the protein is translated from the DNA. The chain is built from TRDV2 and TRDJ3; 12 bases are a match to TRDD3. V lost 2 bases and J lost 0; bases outside the gene matches: 10. Germline CDR1 GEAIGNYY, CDR2 EKD. The CDR3 is 21 amino acids. In DNA, the CDR3 is TGTGCCTGTGACAGCGCCTGTACTGGGGGATACCCCTCCTGGGACACCCGACAGATGTTTTTC. It yields the protein CACDSACTGGYPSWDTRQMFF.

A note on this clone: The likely explanation is a read error, given a far larger clone one base away. The sample holds other DNA sequences that translate to the same CDR3. The V and J genes are TRDV2 and TRDJ1; 12 positions match TRDD3. Germline CDR1 reads GEAIGNYY; CDR2 reads EKD. The CDR3 spans 19 residues. The ends lost 7 bases at V and 0 bases at J; junction bases unmatched: 17. CDR3: CACDRLRLGDTGYTDKLIF. The CDR3 nucleotides are TGTGCCTGCGACCGACTAAGACTGGGGGATACTGGCTACACCGATAAACTCATCTTT.

This clone appeared a few times. The TCRdb protein, from a much larger clone, departs from this DNA's translation at residue 3, likely by read error; the protein shown derives from the DNA. The genes are TRDV2 and TRDJ1, with 12 bases fitting TRDD3. The CDR3 covers 17 residues. Germline CDR1 reads GEAIGNYY; CDR2 reads EKD. CDR3 protein: CAYDTVLGDTGTDKLIF. CDR3 DNA sequence: TGTGCCTATGACACCGTGCTGGGGGATACGGGCACCGATAAACTCATCTTT.

This clone was counted a few times. The protein TCRdb gives is from a much larger clone and does not agree with this DNA's translation at residue 4, likely a read error; the protein shown here comes from the DNA. The chain links TRDV2 to TRDJ1, with 8 nucleotides matching TRDD3. The CDR3 runs to 19 residues. Germline V CDR1 and CDR2: GEAIGNYY, EKD. The CDR3 is CACGTLVLLGEKYTDKLIF. DNA of the CDR3: TGTGCCTGTGGCACCTTGGTTTTGCTGGGGGAAAAGTACACCGATAAACTCATCTTT.

This clone was recorded many times. With a far larger clone one base away, a read error is the likely cause. The genes are TRDV2 and TRDJ1; the D is unclear. The germline V gene encodes CDR1 GEAIGNYY and CDR2 EKD. V dropped 3 bases and J dropped 5 bases, with 12 bases sitting between them. This CDR3 spans 13 amino acids. The CDR3 spells CACDSIGLDKLIF. The CDR3 coding sequence is TGTGCCTGTGACTCTATCGGGTTAGATAAACTCATCTTT.

In its sample, this clone was seen a few times. A far larger clone is off by one base, so a read error is likely. This specimen includes other DNA sequences encoding the same CDR3. V and J are TRDV1 and TRDJ1; possible D gene TRDD2, 8 bases. Germline CDR1 TSWWSYY, CDR2 QGS. CDR3 length: 20 residues. V lost 5 bases and J lost 1, with 29 bases in between. CDR3 protein: CALGRAFLISGGYLTDKLIF. CDR3 coding DNA: TGTGCTCTTGGGAGGGCCTTCCTAATCTCTGGGGGGTACCTCACCGATAAACTCATCTTT.

A word on this clone: It is likely a read error: a sequence one base away is far more abundant. Other DNA sequences in the same sample also yield this CDR3. The genes are TRDV1 and TRDJ1; 9 bases are a match to TRDD3. V was pared by 2 bases and J by 7 bases, with 26 bases of the junction left unmatched. Per germline, CDR1 TSWWSYY and CDR2 QGS. The CDR3 length is 21 residues. The CDR3 region is CALGEISYPLLLGDTLGKLIF. The DNA for the CDR3 is TGTGCTCTTGGGGAAATTTCCTACCCCCTCCTACTGGGGGACACGCTGGGTAAACTCATCTTT.

This clone occurred a few times. One end of the junction varies from germline; a read error may be responsible. The V call is TRDV2, the J call TRDJ3; D call uncertain. Germline lookup yields CDR1 GEAIGNYY and CDR2 EKD. This CDR3 contains 18 residues. CDR3 bases: TGTGCCTGTGACACTGGCCATGGGCACTCCTTGTACACCCTACAGATGTTTTTC. Amino acid sequence: CACDTGHGHSLYTLQMFF.